Below are 10 T cell receptor beta chains sequenced from a single sample in a study of shared clonotypes between healthy human individuals. Measured with immunoSEQ multiplex PCR; TCRdb has only the in-frame clones, and not every one. The sample lists some 550,000 clones; approximately 97% were seen once. Sequenced: naive CD4+ T cells sorted from blood. Documented subset: CD45RA+ positively selected. All receptors come from a woman in her twenties or thirties in good health.

The chain recombines TRBV28 with TRBJ1-2; D is possibly TRBD1 (6 bases). Germline assignment: CDR1 MDHEN and CDR2 SYDVKM. Trimming took 6 bases from V and 7 from J, leaving 21 bases between them. The CDR3 consists of 15 residues. The CDR3 DNA reads as TGTGCCAGCAGATTGGATGGGGGGCGCTCGGGTGGCTACACCTTC. Its protein product is CASRLDGGRSGGYTF.

J is TRBJ1-1 and V is TRBV28, with TRBD1 as a possible D gene (5 bases). CDR1 is MDHEN, CDR2 SYDVKM, per germline. The CDR3 is 14 amino acids. Trimming pared 8 bases from V and 0 bases from J, leaving 13 bases between. The CDR3 here is CASFTGLMNTEAFF. As DNA, the CDR3 is TGTGCCAGCTTTACGGGGCTAATGAACACTGAAGCTTTCTTT.

In this sample, this clone turned up once. The CDR3 loop is CATLGQGAWNEQFF. CDR3 coding DNA: TGTGCCACCCTTGGACAGGGGGCATGGAATGAGCAGTTCTTC. V is TRBV10-3 and J is TRBJ2-1; 11 bases map to TRBD1. CDR3 length equals 14 residues. Germline trimming cut 10 bases from V and 7 bases from J; bases unmatched to any gene: 9. Germline lookup yields CDR1 ENHRY and CDR2 SYGVKD.

The chain combines TRBV2 with TRBJ1-2; D uncertain. V dropped 8 bases and J dropped 4 bases, with 14 bases sitting between them. Per germline, CDR1 SNHLY and CDR2 FYNNEI. This CDR3 spans 13 amino acids. Here the CDR3 reads CASRSGVLYGYTF. The CDR3 region has the DNA TGTGCCAGCCGGTCTGGGGTTCTCTATGGCTACACCTTC. Using reference TRBV2 and TRBJ1-2 for the parts outside the CDR3, the full variable domain is EPEVTQTPSHQVTQMGQEVILRCVPISNHLYFYWYRQILGQKVEFLVSFYNNEISEKSEIFDDQFSVERPDGSNFTLKIRSTKLEDSAMYFCASRSGVLYGYTFGSGTRLTVV.

The gene calls are TRBV11-2 and TRBJ2-3; 7 nucleotides line up with TRBD2. The CDR3 sequence is 16 residues long. The J segment lost 5 bases and the V segment lost 1 base, leaving 9 bases of the junction unmatched. Germline values: CDR1 SGHAT, CDR2 FQNNGV. As DNA, the CDR3 is TGTGCCAGCAGCTTAGTGGGGGGGGTATCTCGAGATACGCAGTATTTT. Encoded protein: CASSLVGGVSRDTQYF. Filled out from reference TRBV11-2 and TRBJ2-3, the complete variable domain reads EAGVAQSPRYKIIEKRQSVAFWCNPISGHATLYWYQQILGQGPKLLIQFQNNGVVDDSQLPKDRFSAERLKGVDSTLKIQPAKLEDSAVYLCASSLVGGVSRDTQYFGPGTRLTVL.

The V call is TRBV18, the J call TRBJ2-1; 14 nucleotides agree with TRBD2. Germline V gene sequence: CDR1 KGHSH, CDR2 LQKENI. The ends lost 3 bases at V and 8 bases at J; junction bases unmatched: 3. The CDR3 is 15 amino acids. The CDR3 nucleotides read TGTGCCAGCTCACCGGGACTAGCGGGAGAAGATGAGCAGTTCTTC. Protein: CASSPGLAGEDEQFF.

The chain is built from TRBV4-2 and TRBJ2-3; 8 bases fit TRBD2. The germline V gene has CDR1 LGHNA and CDR2 YNFKEQ. The CDR3 has 17 residues. After removal of 4 bases from V and 7 bases from J, the junction contained 16 bases not matched to a gene. CDR3 residues: CASSPRGEASGSHTQYF. CDR3 in DNA: TGTGCCAGCAGCCCGCGGGGGGAGGCTAGCGGTAGTCATACGCAGTATTTT.

The CDR3 sequence is CASSSGLAGANEQFF. The CDR3 nucleotides are TGCGCCAGCAGCTCGGGACTAGCGGGAGCGAATGAGCAGTTCTTC. The chain has TRBV5-1 and TRBJ2-1; 14 nucleotides line up with TRBD2. The CDR3 runs 15 residues. Germline assignment: CDR1 SGHRS and CDR2 YFSETQ. Trimming took 3 bases from V and 7 from J; bases not matched to a gene: 3.

V and J are TRBV7-9 and TRBJ2-2; 7 bases align to TRBD1. Per the germline V gene, CDR1 is SEHNR and CDR2 is FQNEAQ (reference sequence). Losses at the gene ends were 1 base for V and 3 bases for J; bases not matched to a gene: 5. CDR3 length equals 16 residues. CDR3 in DNA: TGTGCCAGCAGCTTAGATGGACAGGCATACACCGGGGAGCTGTTTTTT. It codes for CASSLDGQAYTGELFF.

The rearrangement links TRBV7-6 to TRBJ2-7; TRBD1 aligns across 10 bases. After removal of 2 bases from V and 1 base from J, the junction contained 2 bases not matched to a gene. The length of the CDR3 is 15 residues. The germline V gene has CDR1 SGHVS and CDR2 FNYEAQ. CDR3 in DNA: TGTGCCAGCAGCTTATCGGACAGGGGGTCCTACGAGCAGTACTTC. Encoded protein: CASSLSDRGSYEQYF.